The subject of this entry is one T cell receptor beta chain. Other DNA sequences in the sample encode the same CDR3. The assay was immunoSEQ multiplex PCR, and TCRdb's table has in-frame clones only and misses some. The sample carries about 250,000 clones, 85% recorded once. The Seattle patients, enrolled during active infection, were followed longitudinally. The data were obtained in a study of blood T cell repertoires in COVID-19. CDR1 SQVTM and CDR2 ANQGSEA come from the germline V gene. This CDR3 comprises 11 residues. Trimming left V 6 bases short and J 5 bases short, with 10 bases between. The chain joins TRBV29-1 to TRBJ1-2; possibly TRBD1 for D (5 bases). This TCR came from a man in his fifties with COVID-19, enrolled during active disease. Sequenced sample: peripheral blood. CDR3 loop: CSVQGVYGYTF. The CDR3, as DNA: TGCAGCGTCCAGGGCGTGTATGGCTACACCTTC.